Listed here are 18 T cell receptor beta chains from one sample, sequenced in a study of T cell responses to AZD1222 COVID-19 vaccine. Libraries were prepared by immunoSEQ multiplex PCR; TCRdb keeps only in-frame clonotypes and omits some of them. The table shows about 56,000 clones, with around 90% occurring only once. This specimen consisted of peripheral blood, obtained on day 0 of AZD1222 vaccination. The origin of the receptors is an adult in good health.

The chain uses TRBV27 and TRBJ1-1; 7 bases line up with TRBD1. The CDR3 covers 15 residues. Germline V gives CDR1 MNHEY, CDR2 SMNVEV (reference sequence). V shed 9 bases, J shed 4 bases, and the junction held 14 bases outside the gene matches. The DNA for the CDR3 is TGTGCCAGTCGACTCTTCAGGGGGGGTGGCACTGAAGCTTTCTTT. Its translation: CASRLFRGGGTEAFF.

The V call is TRBV5-1, the J call TRBJ1-4; TRBD1 is a possible D gene (5 bases). The V gene lost 0 bases and the J gene lost 1 base, with 7 bases spanning the gap. The germline gives CDR1 SGHRS, CDR2 YFSETQ. There are 15 residues in the CDR3. The DNA for the CDR3 is TGCGCCAGCAGCTTGGACGGGGGAACTAATGAAAAACTGTTTTTT. This gives the protein CASSLDGGTNEKLFF.

J is TRBJ1-3 and V is TRBV3-1 (or the pseudogene TRBV3-2); D call uncertain. This CDR3 is 16 amino acids long. From germline, CDR1 is LGHDT and CDR2 YNNKEL (reference sequence). V was pared by 4 bases and J by 1 base, with 14 bases between. This chain's CDR3 is CASSRTAGSSGNTIYF. In DNA, the CDR3 is TGTGCCAGCAGCCGGACGGCGGGATCGTCTGGAAACACCATATATTTT.

The chain employs TRBV6-5 and TRBJ1-2; 7 nucleotides line up with TRBD1. The ends lost 7 bases at V and 4 bases at J; junction bases unmatched: 9. CDR1 is MNHEY and CDR2 is SVGAGI in the germline V gene. The CDR3 contains 14 residues. DNA of the CDR3: TGTGCCAGCACCCGCGACAGGGCGGGCTATGGCTACACCTTC. Amino acid sequence: CASTRDRAGYGYTF.

This clone has more than one count but fewer than ten. The chain employs TRBV27 and TRBJ2-7, with D perhaps matching TRBD1 or TRBD2 (5 bases each). V lost 6 bases to trimming and J lost 5 bases, with 26 bases between them. From germline, CDR1 is MNHEY and CDR2 SMNVEV (reference sequence). The CDR3 totals 17 residues. This CDR3 is CASRGDGWGTLVNEQYF. The CDR3 DNA follows: TGTGCCAGCAGGGGGGACGGTTGGGGGACCCTGGTCAACGAGCAGTACTTC.

This clone was counted only a few times. The V and J genes are TRBV2 and TRBJ1-2; D gene ambiguous. From germline, CDR1 is SNHLY and CDR2 FYNNEI. The CDR3 runs to 13 residues. V was shortened by 4 bases and J by 7 bases, with 13 bases between the two germline ends. The CDR3 nucleotides read TGTGCCAGCAGTGCGTCCGGACCTGGTGGCTACACCTTC. Amino acids: CASSASGPGGYTF.

The J gene is TRBJ2-7, the V gene TRBV19; 9 nucleotides match TRBD1. J lost 0 bases, V lost 5 bases, and 2 bases had no gene match. Germline V gene data show CDR1 as LNHDA and CDR2 as SQIVND (reference sequence). The CDR3 extends over 14 amino acids. Written as DNA, the CDR3 is TGTGCCAGTAGTGGACAGGGGAACTCCTACGAGCAGTACTTC. Residues: CASSGQGNSYEQYF.

The count of this clone is one. The chain uses TRBV11-3 and TRBJ2-3; 14 bases line up with TRBD2. This CDR3 has 16 residues. CDR1 SGHNT and CDR2 YENEEA come from the germline V gene. The V and J ends lost 4 bases and 3 bases, in that order; junction bases with no gene match: 3. Here the CDR3 DNA reads TGTGCCAGCAGCTCCGGGACTAGCGGGAGTACAGATACGCAGTATTTT. This translates into CASSSGTSGSTDTQYF.

The gene calls are TRBV30 and TRBJ1-1; perhaps TRBD1 as D (5 bases). V was pared by 0 bases and J by 4 bases, with 12 bases between. The CDR3 has 14 residues. Germline lookup yields CDR1 GTSNPN and CDR2 SVGIG (reference sequence). This CDR3 reads CAWSVTGGSTEAFF. CDR3 DNA: TGTGCCTGGAGTGTAACCGGGGGGAGCACTGAAGCTTTCTTT.

V is TRBV10-2 and J is TRBJ2-3; no reliable D call. Trimming took 7 bases from V and 0 from J, leaving 14 bases between them. This CDR3 is 15 amino acids long. CDR1 is WSHSY and CDR2 is SAAADI in the germline V gene. CDR3 protein: CASTPAPSSTDTQYF. The CDR3 region has the DNA TGCGCCAGCACCCCTGCCCCCTCTAGCACAGATACGCAGTATTTT.

The rearrangement links TRBV6-6 to TRBJ2-7; 9 positions agree with TRBD1. The CDR3 totals 16 residues. Per germline, CDR1 MNHNY and CDR2 SVGAGI (reference sequence). V was pared by 2 bases and J by 5 bases, with 10 bases of the junction left unmatched. In DNA, the CDR3 is TGTGCCAGCAGTTACGAGGGACAGGGTGGAGTCAACGAGCAGTACTTC. Protein sequence: CASSYEGQGGVNEQYF.

This chain connects TRBV5-4 to TRBJ1-1; 9 positions match TRBD1. Trimming cost V 6 bases and J 1 base; bases outside gene matches: 1. The CDR3 is made up of 13 amino acids. Per germline, CDR1 SGHNT and CDR2 YYREEE (reference sequence). In DNA form, the CDR3 reads TGTGCCAGCATACAGGGGGCGAACACTGAAGCTTTCTTT. Its translation is CASIQGANTEAFF.

This chain joins TRBV5-1 and TRBJ2-2, with D possibly TRBD1 on 7 matching bases. The V end was cut by 4 bases, the J end by 4 bases, with 20 bases between. The CDR3 length is 17 residues. Germline CDR1 SGHRS, CDR2 YFSETQ. The CDR3 region is CASSQTSGGPTTGELFF. Written as DNA, the CDR3 is TGCGCCAGCAGCCAGACTTCAGGGGGGCCGACCACCGGGGAGCTGTTTTTT.

The CDR3 nucleotides are TGTGCCAGCAGTTTCAGCGGGAGTAGGGAGCAGTTCTTC. It translates to CASSFSGSREQFF. The rearrangement uses TRBV12-3 or TRBV12-4 and TRBJ2-1; 8 positions match TRBD2. Trimming at V came to 3 bases and at J to 10 bases, leaving 5 bases not matched to a gene. The CDR3 consists of 13 residues.

The J gene is TRBJ2-3, the V gene TRBV12-3 or TRBV12-4; D is undetermined. The CDR3 has 12 residues. Trimming cost V 3 bases and J 6 bases, with 7 bases left between them. The CDR3 region is CASSFFGDTQYF. The CDR3 DNA is TGTGCCAGCAGTTTCTTCGGTGATACGCAGTATTTT.

V usage is TRBV2 and J usage is TRBJ2-5; 16 bases match TRBD2. This CDR3 is built from 16 residues. The germline V gene has CDR1 SNHLY and CDR2 FYNNEI. The trim removed 5 bases at V and 5 bases at J, leaving 5 bases unmatched. CDR3 amino acids: CASSPRGLAGGETQYF. The CDR3 bases are TGTGCCAGCAGTCCCCGGGGACTAGCGGGAGGGGAGACCCAGTACTTC.

The chain carries TRBV10-2 and TRBJ2-1; D might be TRBD1 (5 bases). Germline CDR1 is WSHSY and CDR2 is SAAADI. Between the trimmed V and J ends, which lost 5 bases and 3 bases, there was a span of 8 bases. The CDR3 consists of 13 residues. The CDR3 loop reads CASSSGIYNEQFF. The CDR3 DNA follows: TGCGCCAGCAGTTCAGGGATCTACAATGAGCAGTTCTTC.

The J gene is TRBJ2-2, the V gene TRBV6-5; no firm D call. The ends were cut back, 4 bases at V and 6 bases at J, with 12 bases in the middle. Per the germline V gene, CDR1 is MNHEY and CDR2 is SVGAGI. The length of the CDR3 is 14 residues. The CDR3 spells CASSLTESPGELFF. The DNA for the CDR3 is TGTGCCAGCAGTTTAACAGAGTCCCCCGGGGAGCTGTTTTTT.